This is a list of T cell receptor beta chains from one sample in a study of T cells in Graves' hyperthyroidism and ophthalmopathy. MiXCR, run by TCRdb on the multiplex PCR reads, gives a single entry per CDR3 protein. The sample lists roughly 500,000 distinct CDR3 sequences, 40% to 50% occurring once. Sequencing was done on a sample of peripheral blood or thyroid tissue (not recorded which). Receptors originate from an adult woman with Graves' disease, either hyperthyroidism or ophthalmopathy (not recorded which). Each CDR3 is given with its conserved first and last residue. Fields, in order: D gene, V gene, clone size, J gene, CDR3 DNA, CDR3 protein. D genes are given only for firm matches. Clone size is stated in some rows and not others, as once, few, many or a class when expanded.

NA	TRBV6-6	NA	TRBJ1-1	TGTGCCAGCAGTTATTCATCGATTGTGGACACTGAAGCTTTCTTT	CASSYSSIVDTEAFF
NA	TRBV9	NA	TRBJ1-6	TGTGCCTGCAGCGTTCCTCATACAGGGTTTAACGAATCACCCCTCCACTTT	CACSVPHTGFNESPLHF
NA	TRBV4-1	NA	TRBJ1-5	TGCGCCAGCAGCCAAGATCAGTATAGCAATCAGCCCCAGCATTTT	CASSQDQYSNQPQHF
TRBD2	TRBV6-1	once	TRBJ2-7	TGTGCCAGCAGTGAAGTTCTGGCGGGAGGCCCATCTAACGAGCAGTACTTC	CASSEVLAGGPSNEQYF
NA	TRBV6-5	NA	TRBJ1-2	TGTGCCAGCAGTTATAGTCCGAGGGGCCTAACCTATGGCTACACCTTC	CASSYSPRGLTYGYTF
TRBD1	TRBV20-1	NA	TRBJ1-1	TGCAGTGCTAGGTGGGGACAGGGGAACACCGAAGCTTTCTTT	CSARWGQGNTEAFF
TRBD2	TRBV20-1	NA	TRBJ2-2	TGCAGTGCCCACGGGACTAGCGGGAGACACGGGGAGCTGTTTTTT	CSAHGTSGRHGELFF
NA	TRBV28	few	TRBJ1-5	TGTGCCAGCAGTTCTCAGTTGGGTCAGCCCCAGCATTTT	CASSSQLGQPQHF
NA	TRBV29-1	NA	TRBJ2-7	TGCAGCGTTCTGGACAAGTCCCTTTGGGAGCAGTACTTC	CSVLDKSLWEQYF
TRBD2	TRBV20-1	once	TRBJ2-5	TGCAGTGCTATCAGGACTAGCGCCGAGACCCAGTACTTC	CSAIRTSAETQYF
TRBD1	TRBV10-3	many	TRBJ1-1	TGTGCCATCAGTCCAATCAAACAGGGGGAAAGCGACACTGAAGCTTTCTTT	CAISPIKQGESDTEAFF
TRBD1	TRBV29-1	few	TRBJ1-2	TGCAGTACAGAACAGGGGGTTAGGGGCTACACCTTC	CSTEQGVRGYTF
NA	TRBV20-1	many	TRBJ1-2	TGCAGTGCTAGAGACTTGACAGGAACCGCAGATGGCTACACCTTC	CSARDLTGTADGYTF
TRBD1	TRBV12-3/TRBV12-4	many	TRBJ2-5	TGTGCCAGCAGTCCAGGACAGGGCCAGACCCAGTACTTC	CASSPGQGQTQYF
NA	TRBV25-1	few	TRBJ1-5	TGTGCCAGCAGTCCCCGCACGGATCAGCCCCAGCATTTT	CASSPRTDQPQHF
NA	TRBV2	once	TRBJ1-6	TGTGCCAGCAGCGACAGCTCCTATAATTCACCCCTCCACTTT	CASSDSSYNSPLHF
NA	TRBV2	NA	TRBJ2-3	TGTGCCAGCAGTTGGACAAATCCGGCGGATACGCAGTATTTT	CASSWTNPADTQYF
NA	TRBV2	many	TRBJ2-2	TGTGCCAGCAAATCCGGGACACCGAACACCGGGGAGCTGTTTTTT	CASKSGTPNTGELFF
TRBD1	TRBV4-2	NA	TRBJ2-7	TGTGCCAGCAGCCAAGATGGTGTGACAGGGGGCCCCCGGGGCGAGCAGTACTTC	CASSQDGVTGGPRGEQYF
TRBD1	TRBV7-9	NA	TRBJ1-5	TGTGCCAGCAGCTTAGGGGGGACAGGGGATGGCCAGCCCCAGCATTTT	CASSLGGTGDGQPQHF
TRBD1	TRBV12-3/TRBV12-4	many	TRBJ1-1	TGTGCCAGCAGTACAGGGGTCACTGAAGCTTTCTTT	CASSTGVTEAFF
TRBD1	TRBV7-8	NA	TRBJ2-7	TGTGCCAGCAGCCAAACTAGACAGGGGGTAGGCGAGCAGTACTTC	CASSQTRQGVGEQYF
NA	TRBV20-1	many	TRBJ1-2	TGCAGTGCTAGGCCGGGCCCCCTCACAGGGCTCGGTCACTATGGCTACACCTTC	CSARPGPLTGLGHYGYTF
NA	TRBV5-1	NA	TRBJ2-7	TGCGCCAGCAGCTTGGGGTCAGGCCCACTGAGGCAGTACTTC	CASSLGSGPLRQYF
TRBD1	TRBV20-1	NA	TRBJ2-3	TGCAGTGCTAGAGATCTAAGGCAGGGGGATTTCTGGGGCACAGATACGCAGTATTTT	CSARDLRQGDFWGTDTQYF
NA	TRBV7-3	many	TRBJ2-2	TGTGCCAGCAGCCCCTCCAGGGACACCGGGGAGCTGTTTTTT	CASSPSRDTGELFF
NA	TRBV10-2	NA	TRBJ2-7	TGCGCCAGCAGTCCGACCCCGTCTTCCACCTACGAGCAGTACTTC	CASSPTPSSTYEQYF
NA	TRBV3-1	few	TRBJ2-7	TGTGCCAGCAGCCTCGGGACAAGATACGACTACGAGCAGTACTTC	CASSLGTRYDYEQYF
NA	TRBV12-3/TRBV12-4	once	TRBJ2-5	TGTGCCAGCCGCGGGGACAAAGAGACCCAGTACTTC	CASRGDKETQYF
NA	TRBV7-3	few	TRBJ2-1	TGTGCCAGCAGCGCACCGGGACACGGGCTGTTCTTC	CASSAPGHGLFF
NA	TRBV25-1	few	TRBJ1-3	TGTGCCAGCAGTGAATATCCAGTGGTCCCTGGAAACACCATATATTTT	CASSEYPVVPGNTIYF